A selection of T cell receptor beta chains follows, all from one sample in a study of graft-versus-host responses after intestinal transplantation. These receptors have no identified antigens. TCRdb keeps only in-frame clones here, not all; method: immunoSEQ multiplex PCR. The data contain about 85,000 clones, around 93% of them singletons. The source material was unstimulated CD8+ T cells sorted from spleen or lymph node cells, sampled before transplant. The receptors were sampled from a human donor who was the organ donor for an intestinal transplant. The CDR3 runs from the conserved cysteine through the conserved F or W. A D gene is named only where the DNA matches it firmly.

v_gene	d_gene	j_gene	CDR3aa	CDR3nt
TRBV11-1	TRBD2	TRBJ2-3	CASSPIRTSLVTDTQYF	TGTGCCAGCAGCCCCATCCGGACTAGTCTCGTCACAGATACGCAGTATTTT
TRBV5-1	TRBD1	TRBJ2-1	CASSLRDRGPSSYNEQFF	TGCGCCAGCAGCCTCCGGGACAGGGGACCCAGCTCCTACAATGAGCAGTTCTTC
TRBV6-5	.	TRBJ2-5	CASSYSLDLEQETQYF	TGTGCCAGCAGTTACTCATTGGACCTGGAACAAGAGACCCAGTACTTC
TRBV4-1	.	TRBJ2-2	CASSLSSGENTGELFF	TGCGCCAGCAGCCTGTCTTCGGGGGAAAACACCGGGGAGCTGTTTTTT
TRBV11-3	.	TRBJ2-1	CASSPSPGTINEQFF	TGTGCCAGCAGCCCTTCCCCCGGGACGATCAATGAGCAGTTCTTC
TRBV5-1	.	TRBJ2-1	CASSLPSDEQFF	TGCGCCAGCAGCTTACCGAGCGATGAGCAGTTCTTC
TRBV5-4	.	TRBJ1-2	CASSLLGGPNYGYTF	TGTGCCAGCAGCTTGTTGGGGGGTCCTAACTATGGCTACACCTTC
TRBV5-1	.	TRBJ2-7	CASSSGPPGSYEQYF	TGCGCCAGCAGCTCCGGTCCGCCAGGGTCCTACGAGCAGTACTTC
TRBV2	.	TRBJ2-5	CASSEALQETQYF	TGTGCCAGCAGTGAGGCATTACAAGAGACCCAGTACTTC
TRBV2	.	TRBJ2-2	CATPTAGTGELFF	TGTGCCACTCCCACAGCGGGCACCGGGGAGCTGTTTTTT
TRBV12-5	.	TRBJ2-7	CASGLSRFGHYEQYF	TGTGCTAGTGGTTTGAGCCGTTTCGGCCACTACGAGCAGTACTTC
TRBV6-1	.	TRBJ2-7	CASSERDRVLEQYF	TGTGCCAGCAGTGAACGGGACCGCGTCCTAGAGCAGTACTTC
TRBV4-1	.	TRBJ1-1	CASSQDPLVPEAFF	TGCGCCAGCAGCCAAGATCCGTTGGTTCCTGAAGCTTTCTTT
TRBV25-1	.	TRBJ2-7	CASRDSSYEQYF	TGTGCCAGCAGGGACAGCTCCTACGAGCAGTACTTC
TRBV30	TRBD1	TRBJ2-5	CAWSAGGQETQYF	TGTGCCTGGAGTGCAGGGGGTCAGGAGACCCAGTACTTC
TRBV11-3	.	TRBJ1-6	CASSRTGGESPLHF	TGTGCCAGCAGCCGGACGGGCGGTGAGTCACCCCTCCACTTT
TRBV4-1	TRBD1	TRBJ2-5	CASSLHPSTGGTQETQYF	TGCGCCAGCAGCCTCCATCCCTCGACAGGGGGGACCCAAGAGACCCAGTACTTC
TRBV5-1	.	TRBJ2-7	CASSLLGFNEQYF	TGCGCCAGCAGCTTGTTAGGGTTCAACGAGCAGTACTTC
TRBV5-5	.	TRBJ2-5	CASSGRGSQETQYF	TGTGCCAGCAGCGGACGGGGGTCCCAAGAGACCCAGTACTTC
TRBV9	.	TRBJ1-2	CASLWGYSRKIYGYTF	TGTGCCAGCTTGTGGGGGTACTCAAGAAAGATCTATGGCTACACCTTC
TRBV27	TRBD2	TRBJ2-1	CASSLAGAGMDEQFF	TGTGCCAGCAGTTTAGCGGGAGCTGGGATGGATGAGCAGTTCTTC
TRBV30	TRBD1	TRBJ1-4	CAWSVEPGGAEKLFF	TGTGCCTGGAGTGTAGAACCAGGGGGGGCTGAAAAACTGTTTTTT